Shown below are 26 T cell receptor beta chains from a single sample sequenced in a study of control samples from healthy donors and cancer patients. Sequenced by immunoSEQ multiplex PCR; TCRdb stores in-frame clones only, minus some. Of roughly 450,000 clones listed, 90% are singletons. What was sequenced was PBMCs. The receptor source for this set is a man aged 40-55 years with head and neck cancer.

V usage is TRBV6-2 or TRBV6-3 and J usage is TRBJ1-6; no firm D call. The CDR3 sequence is 17 residues long. Trimming removed 2 bases at V and 0 bases at J, with 11 bases between. Germline assignment: CDR1 MNHEY and CDR2 SVGEGT. The CDR3 region has the DNA TGTGCCAGCAGTTACCGGCCGACGAGCTCCTATAATTCACCCCTCCACTTT. This translates into CASSYRPTSSYNSPLHF.

The chain uses TRBV5-5 and TRBJ1-5; no reliable D call. Trimming took off 4 bases at V and 1 base at J, with 15 bases between the two ends. Germline CDR1 is SGHKS and CDR2 is YYEKEE (reference sequence). The CDR3 covers 16 residues. The DNA for the CDR3 is TGTGCCAGCAGCACCGCGACGGGAAAAAGCAATCAGCCCCAGCATTTT. It yields the protein CASSTATGKSNQPQHF.

This chain links TRBV6-6 with TRBJ2-5, with TRBD2 as a possible D gene (5 bases). Trimming shortened V by 6 bases and J by 0 bases, and 5 bases separated the two germline ends. The CDR3 has 12 residues. Germline V lookup: CDR1 MNHNY, CDR2 SVGAGI (reference sequence). The CDR3 spells CASSGNQETQYF. CDR3 DNA: TGTGCCAGCAGCGGGAACCAAGAGACCCAGTACTTC.

The chain carries TRBV7-9 and TRBJ1-4, with no clear D. The germline V and J ends were trimmed by 2 bases and 8 bases, with 12 bases remaining between them. The V gene's germline CDR1 is SEHNR and CDR2 FQNEAQ (reference sequence). The CDR3 is 14 amino acids. The CDR3 sequence is CASSLTGFGEKLFF. The CDR3 DNA follows: TGTGCCAGCAGCTTAACGGGGTTTGGGGAAAAACTGTTTTTT.

The chain joins TRBV4-3 to TRBJ1-5; D is perhaps TRBD1 (6 bases). CDR1 and CDR2 (germline): LGHNA, YSLEER. The CDR3 has 14 amino acids. V shed 0 bases and J shed 6 bases, with 9 bases lying between them. CDR3 bases: TGCGCCAGCAGCCAAGAAGGGGGGCTTCAGCCCCAGCATTTT. Encoded protein: CASSQEGGLQPQHF.

This chain joins TRBV10-3 and TRBJ2-7, with 13 bases that match TRBD2. The CDR3 loop spans 14 amino acids. V lost 4 bases to trimming and J lost 9 bases; unmatched junction nucleotides: 6. CDR1 ENHRY and CDR2 SYGVKD come from the germline V gene. CDR3 protein: CAISGGLAGFLQYF. The CDR3 nucleotides read TGTGCCATCAGTGGGGGACTAGCGGGATTTTTGCAGTACTTC.

V usage is TRBV28 and J usage is TRBJ2-3; D possibly matches TRBD1 or TRBD2 (5 bases each). The CDR3 is 15 residues long. V dropped 5 bases and J dropped 2 bases, with 14 bases sitting between them. Germline loops: CDR1 MDHEN, CDR2 SYDVKM. The DNA for the CDR3 is TGTGCCAGCAGTCGCGGTGGGGGATACACAGATACGCAGTATTTT. It translates to CASSRGGGYTDTQYF.

Of note for this clone: Distinct nucleotide sequences in the sample also encode this CDR3. The rearrangement links TRBV7-9 to TRBJ1-2, with D unresolved. V was clipped by 1 base and J by 7 bases, with 10 bases between them. CDR3 length: 13 residues. The germline gives CDR1 SEHNR, CDR2 FQNEAQ (reference sequence). The CDR3 region has the DNA TGTGCCAGCAGCTTAGGAGGTGGCGGTGGCTACACCTTC. Translated: CASSLGGGGGYTF.

This clone has only one observation. This chain connects TRBV5-6 to TRBJ2-7; possible D gene TRBD1, 6 bases. V was clipped by 4 bases and J by 2 bases, with 16 bases between them. CDR1 is SGHDT and CDR2 is YYEEEE in the germline V gene. The CDR3 covers 15 residues. CDR3 amino acids: CASSLPGHPTYEQYF. For the CDR3, the DNA is TGTGCCAGCAGCCTACCGGGACATCCGACCTACGAGCAGTACTTC.

This rearrangement joins TRBV7-3 to TRBJ2-1, with 8 bases that match TRBD2. Germline V gene lookup returns CDR1 SGHTA and CDR2 FQGTGA. V was clipped by 6 bases and J by 8 bases; unmatched bases: 3. The CDR3 extends over 12 amino acids. The CDR3 region has the DNA TGTGCCAGCAGTGTTAGCGGGGATGAGCAGTTCTTC. As protein: CASSVSGDEQFF.

V usage is TRBV24-1 and J usage is TRBJ2-1, with 11 bases identical to TRBD2. The germline V gene encodes CDR1 KGHDR and CDR2 SFDVKD. V gave up 4 bases and J gave up 7 bases; unmatched junction bases: 2. This CDR3 spans 14 amino acids. The CDR3 DNA reads TGTGCCACCAGTGAGGGACTAGCGGCGAATGAGCAGTTCTTC. The encoded protein is CATSEGLAANEQFF.

This chain uses TRBV9 with TRBJ2-1; perhaps D is TRBD1 or TRBD2 (6 bases each). Trimming stripped 3 bases from V and 2 bases from J, with 15 bases between. The CDR3 contains 16 residues. The germline V gene encodes CDR1 SGDLS and CDR2 YYNGEE. This CDR3 reads CASSGGGGFTYNEQFF. Written as DNA, the CDR3 is TGTGCCAGCAGCGGAGGAGGGGGGTTCACCTACAATGAGCAGTTCTTC.

The rearrangement links TRBV5-4 to TRBJ2-1, with 8 bases aligning to TRBD2. With V trimmed by 1 base and J by 6 bases, 9 bases remained unmatched. The CDR3 has 16 residues. CDR1 is SGHNT, CDR2 YYREEE, per germline (reference sequence). As DNA, the CDR3 is TGTGCCAGCAGCTTGTATGGCGGGGGGAAGGCCAATGAGCAGTTCTTC. Amino acids: CASSLYGGGKANEQFF.

The genes are TRBV19 and TRBJ1-6; no reliable D call. From germline, CDR1 is LNHDA and CDR2 SQIVND (reference sequence). V gave up 5 bases and J gave up 8 bases, with 13 bases separating them. CDR3 length: 14 residues. The CDR3 DNA sequence: TGTGCCAGTAGTCTTTCCGGGTCCGATTCACCCCTCCACTTT. Its protein is CASSLSGSDSPLHF.

The chain links TRBV7-2 to TRBJ2-7; D unclear. Germline-derived CDR1 and CDR2 are SGHTA and FQGNSA. The CDR3 totals 15 residues. With 2 bases removed from V and 3 bases from J, the gap between germline ends came to 14 bases. Written as DNA, the CDR3 is TGTGCCAGCAGCTTACTAACCGCTACCTTCTACGAGCAGTACTTC. Protein sequence: CASSLLTATFYEQYF.

The chain employs TRBV30 and TRBJ2-3; possibly TRBD2 for D (5 bases). The V and J ends lost 2 bases and 0 bases respectively, with 12 bases between them. CDR1 is GTSNPN and CDR2 is SVGIG in the germline V gene (reference sequence). This CDR3 comprises 15 residues. The CDR3 region is CAWSKASGSTDTQYF. The CDR3, as DNA: TGTGCCTGGAGTAAGGCTTCGGGGAGCACAGATACGCAGTATTTT. Full variable domain (missing parts from reference TRBV30 and TRBJ2-3): SQTIHQWPATLVQPVGSPLSLECTVEGTSNPNLYWYRQAAGRGLQLLFYSVGIGQISSEVPQNLSASRPQDRQFILSSKKLLLSDSGFYLCAWSKASGSTDTQYFGPGTRLTVL.

The chain employs TRBV5-1 and TRBJ1-1; 12 nucleotides line up with TRBD1. With 2 bases clipped from V and 5 bases from J, the junction kept 4 bases outside the gene matches. The CDR3 has 15 amino acids. Germline V lookup: CDR1 SGHRS, CDR2 YFSETQ. Here the CDR3 reads CASSFGTGGATEAFF. CDR3 in DNA: TGCGCCAGCAGCTTCGGGACAGGGGGCGCGACTGAAGCTTTCTTT. The full variable domain, completed using reference TRBV5-1 and TRBJ1-1, is KAGVTQTPRYLIKTRGQQVTLSCSPISGHRSVSWYQQTPGQGLQFLFEYFSETQRNKGNFPGRFSGRQFSNSRSEMNVSTLELGDSALYLCASSFGTGGATEAFFGQGTRLTVV.

The chain carries TRBV7-3 and TRBJ1-2; 11 bases are a match to TRBD1. Germline loops: CDR1 SGHTA, CDR2 FQGTGA. The junction had 5 bases not matched to a gene; V was cut back by 0 bases and J by 8 bases. This CDR3 has 15 residues. CDR3 residues: CASSLTGQGANGYTF. The CDR3 DNA reads as TGTGCCAGCAGCTTAACCGGACAGGGGGCGAACGGCTACACCTTC.

The gene calls are TRBV28 and TRBJ2-7, with 10 bases fitting TRBD1. Losses at the gene ends were 0 bases for V and 3 bases for J; bases not matched to a gene: 2. In germline, CDR1 is MDHEN, CDR2 SYDVKM. The CDR3 has 15 amino acids. The DNA for the CDR3 is TGTGCCAGCAGTTTATGGGACAGGGGGGTCTACGAGCAGTACTTC. It yields the protein CASSLWDRGVYEQYF.

The rearrangement uses TRBV18 and TRBJ1-1; D gene ambiguous. Looked up from germline, CDR1 is KGHSH and CDR2 is LQKENI. The CDR3 totals 14 residues. V was cut by 1 base and J by 1 base, with 7 bases left in between. The CDR3 DNA is TGTGCCAGCTCACCACAGGGTACGAACACTGAAGCTTTCTTT. This gives the protein CASSPQGTNTEAFF.

The count of this clone is one. The chain combines TRBV19 with TRBJ1-2, with D unclear. Trimming removed 2 bases from V and 6 bases from J, with 13 bases in between. Germline V gives CDR1 LNHDA, CDR2 SQIVND (reference sequence). The CDR3 sequence is 14 residues long. The CDR3 DNA is TGTGCCAGTAGTATACCCCCCAGGTCGGATGGCTACACCTTC. It translates to CASSIPPRSDGYTF.

This clone was seen a single time. The chain has TRBV27 and TRBJ2-7; 7 nucleotides agree with TRBD2. The CDR3 contains 13 residues. CDR1 MNHEY and CDR2 SMNVEV come from the germline V gene (reference sequence). With V trimmed by 7 bases and J by 2 bases, 5 bases remained unmatched. CDR3 region: CASTAGAPYEQYF. The CDR3 coding sequence is TGTGCCAGCACGGCGGGAGCCCCCTACGAGCAGTACTTC.

This clone occurred a few times. Other DNA sequences of this sample code for an identical CDR3. The rearrangement joins TRBV6-5 to TRBJ2-1; 8 positions match TRBD2. Germline loops: CDR1 MNHEY, CDR2 SVGAGI. The length of the CDR3 is 16 residues. V lost 1 base to trimming and J lost 4 bases; unmatched junction nucleotides: 6. CDR3 sequence reads: CASSYLTGGSYNEQFF. CDR3 DNA: TGTGCCAGCAGTTACTTGACGGGAGGGAGTTACAATGAGCAGTTCTTC.

The chain employs TRBV6-1 and TRBJ1-1; D is perhaps TRBD1 (6 bases). The CDR3 consists of 16 residues. With 2 bases removed from V and 11 bases from J, the gap between germline ends came to 24 bases. Germline V lookup: CDR1 MNHNS, CDR2 SASEGT. The CDR3 nucleotides are TGTGCCAGCAGTGAACCCGGGACAAGGGGAGCGCTGGGGGCTTTCTTT. Its protein product is CASSEPGTRGALGAFF.

Written as DNA, the CDR3 is TGTGCCAGCAGCCCTCCGGGGCTAGCGGGGGGGGTTACCGGGGAGCTGTTTTTT. This translates into CASSPPGLAGGVTGELFF. The chain is built from TRBV7-2 and TRBJ2-2; TRBD2 matches 12 bases. Germline V lookup: CDR1 SGHTA, CDR2 FQGNSA. Trimming took 5 bases from V and 5 from J; bases not matched to a gene: 12. There are 18 residues in the CDR3.

This chain uses TRBV28 with TRBJ1-5; possibly TRBD1 for D (6 bases). Looked up from germline, CDR1 is MDHEN and CDR2 is SYDVKM. CDR3 length: 20 residues. V lost 2 bases, J lost 2 bases, and 25 bases lay in between. The CDR3 nucleotides read TGTGCCAGCAGTTTACGGCCAGGGGACCTTCCGCCCAGGGGCAATCAGCCCCAGCATTTT. This encodes CASSLRPGDLPPRGNQPQHF. Full variable domain (rest looked up from reference TRBV28 and TRBJ1-5): DVKVTQSSRYLVKRTGEKVFLECVQDMDHENMFWYRQDPGLGLRLIYFSYDVKMKEKGDIPEGYSVSREKKERFSLILESASTNQTSMYLCASSLRPGDLPPRGNQPQHFGDGTRLSIL.